This T cell receptor beta chain was profiled in a study of blood T cell repertoires in COVID-19. Study context: Some COVID-19 samples were acute and others convalescent; all came from the United States, Italy and Spain. Sample material is recorded as cDNA or gDNA derived from T cells, B-cell-depleted T cells, or PBMCs.

The V gene lost 0 bases and the J gene lost 1 base, with 12 bases spanning the gap. Germline assignment: CDR1 LNHNV and CDR2 YYDKDF (reference sequence). This CDR3 has 16 residues. TCRdb's table, derived via immunoSEQ multiplex PCR, lists solely in-frame clones and lacks some. Of 120,000 to 150,000 clones listed, about nine tenths are singletons. V is TRBV15 and J is TRBJ2-5; D may be TRBD2 (6 bases). Sequencing was done on a sample of peripheral blood. This clonotype was sampled from a man older than 75 with acute or convalescent COVID-19. The CDR3: CATSRELGRSQETQYF. As DNA, the CDR3 is TGTGCCACCAGCAGAGAGCTAGGGAGGTCCCAAGAGACCCAGTACTTC.